The sequence of this T cell receptor (beta chain) was determined in a study of shared T cell receptors in the human thymus listed by TCRdb under 2021. Regarding the complete study: The study examined how the human thymus generates shared, self-reactive T-cell receptor alpha chains.

A remark on this clone: The specificity of this receptor is unknown. Per-nucleotide qualities are absent, and no much larger clonotype sits a single base away.

Libraries came from the immunoSEQ multiplex PCR assay. TCRdb mirrors the immuneACCESS table, restricted to in-frame sequences. Some clones are absent from its copies; in checked studies, under half trace to an unresolved V gene, and the reason for the others is unknown. A total of more than 300,000 clones appear in this sample, more than 85% of them only once. The ten most abundant clones make up 0.015% to 0.025% of the sample. The CDR3 contains 19 residues, cysteine and phenylalanine counted. Left in the record is the CDR3 DNA by itself, 57 bases read in frame from the first base. V and J are trimmed by 6 bases and 0 bases, and the gene matches miss 16 bases of the junction. The CDR1 and CDR2 encoded by the germline V gene are KGHSH and LQKENI.

Specimen: thymocytes. The receptor was derived from a human donor. In this chain, TRBV18 is recombined with TRBJ2-1, and TRBD2 aligns with 8 junction nucleotides. The CDR3 region: CASSLGGASGPFSYNEQFF. The nucleotide sequence reads as follows: TGTGCCAGCTCGCTCGGGGGGGCTAGCGGGCCCTTCTCCTACAATGAGCAGTTCTTC.